The present T cell receptor beta chain was sequenced within a study of CD8 T cells in Susac syndrome. The study, taken as a whole, reports: Only a relatively small number of individuals were included in the TCR sequencing and HLA analysis.

CDR1 is GTSNPN, CDR2 SVGIG, per germline (reference sequence). CDR3 size: 14 residues. After removal of 4 bases from V and 6 bases from J, the junction contained 7 bases not matched to a gene. The RNA input was about 0.5 to 1 ug, and it was reverse transcribed with random hexamers. An immunoSEQ multiplex PCR generated amplified TCR beta CDR3 products spanning 54 Vbeta and 13 Jbeta. MiXCR, applied by TCRdb to the immunoSEQ multiplex PCR reads, yields one record per CDR3 protein. The sample lists a few hundred thousand distinct CDR3 sequences; roughly 96% were seen once. Points on this clonotype: The antigen remains undetermined.

Sample: CD4+ T cells from PBMCs. This TCR was recovered from a human donor with multiple sclerosis. The V call is TRBV30, the J call TRBJ2-1, with 9 bases aligning to TRBD2. The CDR3 is CAWNSGRGVNEQFF. Written as DNA, the CDR3 is TGTGCCTGGAATAGCGGGAGAGGGGTCAATGAGCAGTTCTTC.